The T cell receptor beta chain described here comes from a study of blood T cell repertoires in COVID-19. The protocol was immunoSEQ multiplex PCR, while the TCRdb copy is restricted to in-frame clones and leaves out a portion. The sample comprises 98,000 or so clones, about 80% of which are singletons, and about 4% rests with the top ten. The trim removed 0 bases at V and 5 bases at J, leaving 8 bases unmatched. The CDR3 extends over 16 amino acids. Germline V gene data show CDR1 as SGDLS and CDR2 as YYNGEE. This chain joins TRBV9 and TRBJ2-3, with 8 positions matching TRBD2. This clonotype originated in a woman aged 70-85 years with acute or convalescent COVID-19. Sequenced sample: peripheral blood. For the CDR3, the DNA is TGTGCCAGCAGCGTAGGAGGCACGGGGGGGCGAGATACGCAGTATTTT. Amino acid sequence: CASSVGGTGGRDTQYF.